This T cell receptor (beta chain) was retrieved from a study of regulatory T cells in long-lasting Graves disease. Findings and limits, study-wide: Shared public clonotypes totalled 2,500 to 3,500 in persistent patients, compared with about 930 in new patients.

Construction of the TCR beta libraries employed iRepertoire HTBI primers in conjunction with Arm-PCR of CDR3 regions. TCRdb reanalysed the multiplex PCR reads using MiXCR and keeps one entry per CDR3 protein. The table records nearly 350,000 distinct CDR3 sequences, 15% to 20% of them present only once. This clonotype was observed many times. Its cognate antigen is unknown. V gave up 4 bases and J gave up 5 bases, with 6 bases separating them. The CDR3 loop spans 12 amino acids. Time point given: persistent/refractory GD, antithyroid drugs over 5 years with positive TRAb. Researchers made the TCR library from RNA that was extracted from PBMCs.

The sequencing here drew on peripheral blood mononuclear cells (PBMCs), taken when the disease was refractory, from a patient treated with antithyroid drugs. The origin of this receptor is a female donor with Graves disease. The chain employs TRBV12-3 or TRBV12-4 and TRBJ2-4; D gene uncertain. CDR3 in amino acids: CASSSTQNIQYF. DNA for the CDR3: TGTGCCAGCAGTTCGACCCAAAACATTCAGTACTTC.